The 6 T cell receptor beta chains presented below share a single source sample, sequenced in a study of identifying expanded T cells in peripheral blood. Method: immunoSEQ multiplex PCR; TCRdb's copy keeps in-frame clones and lacks some. The table has about 97,000 clones, about nine tenths seen once. The sample consisted of blood. Receptors originate from a person between 18 and 75 years old in good health.

The rearrangement uses TRBV29-1 and TRBJ2-5; D uncertain. Germline V gives CDR1 SQVTM, CDR2 ANQGSEA. V was clipped by 2 bases and J by 5 bases, with 12 bases between them. This CDR3 comprises 13 residues. CDR3 coding DNA: TGCAGCGTTGAACGAGACACCGGGGAGACCCAGTACTTC. This translates into CSVERDTGETQYF.

The chain employs TRBV2 and TRBJ2-1; 9 positions agree with TRBD2. The CDR3 has 16 amino acids. Germline trimming cut 3 bases from V and 4 bases from J; bases unmatched to any gene: 7. The V gene's germline CDR1 is SNHLY and CDR2 FYNNEI. The CDR3 spells CASSDLVAGGYNEQFF. The CDR3, as DNA: TGTGCCAGCAGTGATTTAGTTGCGGGAGGGTACAATGAGCAGTTCTTC.

The chain recombines TRBV5-5 with TRBJ2-1; possibly TRBD1 or TRBD2 for D (5 bases each). V gave up 3 bases and J gave up 1 base, with 11 bases separating them. The CDR3 is made up of 15 amino acids. CDR1 is SGHKS and CDR2 is YYEKEE in the germline V gene (reference sequence). The CDR3 coding sequence is TGTGCCAGCAGCTCAGGGACCGCTTCCTACAATGAGCAGTTCTTC. Its protein is CASSSGTASYNEQFF.

The chain recombines TRBV2 with TRBJ2-1, with D possibly matching TRBD1 (6 bases). This CDR3 is 15 amino acids long. V gave up 6 bases and J gave up 0 bases, with 12 bases separating them. Germline V CDR1 and CDR2: SNHLY, FYNNEI. The CDR3 reads CASSPGQSSYNEQFF. CDR3 in DNA: TGTGCCAGCAGCCCGGGACAAAGCTCCTACAATGAGCAGTTCTTC.

The chain is built from TRBV25-1 and TRBJ2-2, with 11 bases that match TRBD1. V dropped 6 bases and J dropped 7; count of bases not matched to a gene: 4. This CDR3 has 14 residues. Germline lookup yields CDR1 MGHDK and CDR2 SYGVNS. The CDR3 loop is CASSKGQGVGELFF. CDR3 bases: TGTGCCAGCAGCAAGGGACAGGGGGTCGGGGAGCTGTTTTTT.

The V gene is TRBV7-9, the J gene TRBJ2-2; 8 nucleotides align to TRBD2. Germline assignment: CDR1 SEHNR and CDR2 FQNEAQ (reference sequence). The length of the CDR3 is 17 residues. With V trimmed by 4 bases and J by 5 bases, 12 bases remained unmatched. Here the CDR3 reads CASSSPELAGSTGELFF. The CDR3 region has the DNA TGTGCCAGCAGCTCCCCAGAGTTAGCGGGATCGACCGGGGAGCTGTTTTTT. The variable domain in full, with the rest retrieved from reference TRBV7-9 and TRBJ2-2, is DTGVSQNPRHKITKRGQNVTFRCDPISEHNRLYWYRQTLGQGPEFLTYFQNEAQLEKSRLLSDRFSAERPKGSFSTLEIQRTEQGDSAMYLCASSSPELAGSTGELFFGEGSRLTVL.